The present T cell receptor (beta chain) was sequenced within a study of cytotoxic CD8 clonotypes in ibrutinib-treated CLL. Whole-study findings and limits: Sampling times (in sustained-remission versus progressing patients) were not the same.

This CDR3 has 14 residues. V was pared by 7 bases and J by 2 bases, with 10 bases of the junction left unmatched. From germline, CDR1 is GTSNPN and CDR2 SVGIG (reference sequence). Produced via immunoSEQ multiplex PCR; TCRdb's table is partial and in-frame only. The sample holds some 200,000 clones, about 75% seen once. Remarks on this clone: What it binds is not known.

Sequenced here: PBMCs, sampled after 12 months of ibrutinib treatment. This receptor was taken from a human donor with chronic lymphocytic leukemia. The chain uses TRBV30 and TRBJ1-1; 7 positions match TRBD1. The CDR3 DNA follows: TGTGCCTCCCAAACAGGGGCGATAAACACTGAAGCTTTCTTT. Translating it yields CASQTGAINTEAFF. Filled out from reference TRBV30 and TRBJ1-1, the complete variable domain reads SQTIHQWPATLVQPVGSPLSLECTVEGTSNPNLYWYRQAAGRGLQLLFYSVGIGQISSEVPQNLSASRPQDRQFILSSKKLLLSDSGFYLCASQTGAINTEAFFGQGTRLTVV.